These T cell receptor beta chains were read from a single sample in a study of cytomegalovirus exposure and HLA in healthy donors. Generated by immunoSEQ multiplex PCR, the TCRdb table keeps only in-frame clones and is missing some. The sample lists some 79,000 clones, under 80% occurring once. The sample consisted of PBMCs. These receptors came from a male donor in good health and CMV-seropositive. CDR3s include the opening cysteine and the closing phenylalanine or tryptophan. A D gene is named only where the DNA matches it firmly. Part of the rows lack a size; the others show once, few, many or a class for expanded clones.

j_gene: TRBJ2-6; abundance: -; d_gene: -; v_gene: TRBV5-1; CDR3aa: CASSLDRKTGANVLTF; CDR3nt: TGCGCCAGCAGCTTGGACAGGAAAACTGGGGCCAACGTCCTGACTTTC
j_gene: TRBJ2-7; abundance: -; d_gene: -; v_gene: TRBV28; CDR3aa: CASSKERGLWQYF; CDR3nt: TGTGCCAGCAGTAAAGAAAGGGGCCTGTGGCAGTACTTC
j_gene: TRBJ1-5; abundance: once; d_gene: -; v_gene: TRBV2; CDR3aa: CASSGPTLQGWGWPQHF; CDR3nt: TGTGCCAGCAGTGGCCCTACTCTTCAGGGTTGGGGATGGCCCCAGCATTTT
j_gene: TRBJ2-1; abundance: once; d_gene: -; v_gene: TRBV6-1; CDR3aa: CASSEAWMNRGEQFF; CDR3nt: TGTGCCAGCAGTGAAGCATGGATGAATAGGGGTGAGCAGTTCTTC
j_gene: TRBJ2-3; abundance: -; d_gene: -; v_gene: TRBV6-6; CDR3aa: CASTPRETLSTDTQYF; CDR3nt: TGTGCCAGCACCCCTCGGGAGACGCTCAGCACAGATACGCAGTATTTT
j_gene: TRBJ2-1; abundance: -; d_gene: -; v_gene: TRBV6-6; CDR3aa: CASSYEGGNEQFF; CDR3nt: TGTGCCAGCAGTTACGAGGGAGGCAATGAGCAGTTCTTC
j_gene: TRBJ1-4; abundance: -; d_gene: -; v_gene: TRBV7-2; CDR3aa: CASSLSGHLNEKLFF; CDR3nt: TGTGCCAGCAGCTTATCGGGACACCTTAATGAAAAACTGTTTTTT
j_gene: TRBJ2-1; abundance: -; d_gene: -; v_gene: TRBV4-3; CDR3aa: CASSQGGSYNEQFF; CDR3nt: TGCGCCAGCAGCCAGGGGGGCTCCTACAATGAGCAGTTCTTC
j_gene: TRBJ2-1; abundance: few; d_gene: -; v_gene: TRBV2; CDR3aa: CASGERGEQFF; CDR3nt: TGTGCCAGCGGGGAGCGAGGTGAGCAGTTCTTC
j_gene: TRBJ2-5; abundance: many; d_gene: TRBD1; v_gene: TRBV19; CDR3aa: CASSPGQGAETQYF; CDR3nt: TGTGCCAGTAGTCCGGGACAGGGGGCAGAGACCCAGTACTTC
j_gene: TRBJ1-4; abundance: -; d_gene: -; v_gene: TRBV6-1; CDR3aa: CASREVGSGEKLFF; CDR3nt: TGTGCCAGCAGAGAGGTCGGGTCGGGTGAAAAACTGTTTTTT
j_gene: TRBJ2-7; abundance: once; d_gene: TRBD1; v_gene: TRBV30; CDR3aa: CACFRDRGNEQYF; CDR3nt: TGTGCCTGCTTCCGGGACAGGGGGAACGAGCAGTACTTC
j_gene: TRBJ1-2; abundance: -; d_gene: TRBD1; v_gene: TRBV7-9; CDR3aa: CSSSLTGAGTGYTF; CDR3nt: TGTTCCAGCAGCTTGACAGGGGCCGGTACTGGCTACACCTTC
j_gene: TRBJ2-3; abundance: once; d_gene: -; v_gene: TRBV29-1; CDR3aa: CSVERGNTQYF; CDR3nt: TGCAGCGTTGAAAGGGGGAATACGCAGTATTTT
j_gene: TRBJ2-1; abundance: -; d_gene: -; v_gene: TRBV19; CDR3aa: CASSMIGGTYNEQFF; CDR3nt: TGTGCCAGTAGTATGATCGGGGGAACCTACAATGAGCAGTTCTTC
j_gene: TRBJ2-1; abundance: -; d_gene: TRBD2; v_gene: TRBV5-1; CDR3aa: CASSFLAGSQDEQFF; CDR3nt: TGCGCCAGCAGCTTTCTAGCGGGATCACAGGATGAGCAGTTCTTC
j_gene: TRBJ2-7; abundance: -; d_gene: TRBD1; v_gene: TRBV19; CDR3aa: CASSITGGYEQYF; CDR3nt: TGTGCCAGTAGTATTACAGGGGGCTACGAGCAGTACTTC
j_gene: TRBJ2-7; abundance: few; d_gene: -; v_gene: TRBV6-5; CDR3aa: CASTDGYEQYF; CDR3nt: TGTGCCAGCACCGACGGGTACGAGCAGTACTTC
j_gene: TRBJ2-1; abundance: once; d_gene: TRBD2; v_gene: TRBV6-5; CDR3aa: CASSYPASGGDNEQFF; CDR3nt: TGTGCCAGCAGTTACCCGGCTAGCGGGGGGGACAATGAGCAGTTCTTC
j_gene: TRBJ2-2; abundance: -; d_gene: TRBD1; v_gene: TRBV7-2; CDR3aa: CASSYWTGGTGELFF; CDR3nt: TGTGCCAGCAGCTACTGGACAGGGGGCACCGGGGAGCTGTTTTTT
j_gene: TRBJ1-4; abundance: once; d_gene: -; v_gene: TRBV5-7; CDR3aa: CASSSTQGSREKLFF; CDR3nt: TGTGCCAGCAGCTCAACACAGGGTTCGAGGGAAAAACTGTTTTTT
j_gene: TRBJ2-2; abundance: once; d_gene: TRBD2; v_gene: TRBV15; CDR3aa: CATSGGGNTGELFF; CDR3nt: TGTGCCACCAGCGGGGGGGGGAACACCGGGGAGCTGTTTTTT
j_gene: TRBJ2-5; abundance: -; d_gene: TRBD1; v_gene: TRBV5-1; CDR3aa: CASSKLRDRGETQYF; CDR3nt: TGCGCCAGCAGCAAACTCCGGGACAGGGGGGAGACCCAGTACTTC
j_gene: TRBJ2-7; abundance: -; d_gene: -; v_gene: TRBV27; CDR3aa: CASSLSAYSYEQYF; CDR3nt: TGTGCCAGCAGTTTATCAGCTTATTCCTACGAGCAGTACTTC
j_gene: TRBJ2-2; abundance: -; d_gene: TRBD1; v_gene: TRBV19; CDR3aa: CASRRQGPGELFF; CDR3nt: TGTGCCAGCCGGAGACAGGGGCCCGGGGAGCTGTTTTTT
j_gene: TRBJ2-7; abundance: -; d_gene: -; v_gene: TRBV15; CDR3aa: CATSQGLGPYEQYF; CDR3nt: TGTGCCACCAGCCAAGGTTTGGGGCCCTACGAGCAGTACTTC
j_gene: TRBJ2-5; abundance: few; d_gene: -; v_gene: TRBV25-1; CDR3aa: CASSVGGAETQYF; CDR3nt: TGTGCCAGCAGTGTGGGGGGGGCGGAGACCCAGTACTTC
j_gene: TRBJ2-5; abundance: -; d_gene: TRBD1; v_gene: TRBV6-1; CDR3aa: CASSDGEQGAETQYF; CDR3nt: TGTGCCAGCAGTGATGGGGAACAGGGGGCAGAGACCCAGTACTTC
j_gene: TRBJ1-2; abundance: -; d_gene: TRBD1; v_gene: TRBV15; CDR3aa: CATSRDLDRGSGYTF; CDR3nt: TGTGCCACCAGCAGAGATCTGGACAGGGGCTCAGGCTACACCTTC
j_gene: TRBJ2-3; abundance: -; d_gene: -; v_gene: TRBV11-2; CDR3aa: CASSLDLRLDTDTQYF; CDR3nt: TGTGCCAGCAGCTTAGATCTAAGACTAGACACAGATACGCAGTATTTT
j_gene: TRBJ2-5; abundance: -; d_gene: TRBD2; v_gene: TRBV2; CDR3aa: CASARTSGGSNQETQYF; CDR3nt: TGTGCCAGCGCCCGGACTAGCGGGGGGTCTAATCAAGAGACCCAGTACTTC
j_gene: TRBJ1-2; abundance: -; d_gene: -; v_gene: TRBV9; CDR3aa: CASRTVGHYGYTF; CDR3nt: TGTGCCAGCAGGACTGTGGGGCACTATGGCTACACCTTC
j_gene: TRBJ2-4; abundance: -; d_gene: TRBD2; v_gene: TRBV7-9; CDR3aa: CASSLEALARGLAKNIQYF; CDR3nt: TGTGCCAGCAGCTTAGAAGCACTAGCGAGAGGACTAGCCAAAAACATTCAGTACTTC
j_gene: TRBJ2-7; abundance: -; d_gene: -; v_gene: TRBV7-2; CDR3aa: CASSGLGWGANEQYF; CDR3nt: TGTGCCAGCAGCGGATTAGGGTGGGGAGCAAACGAGCAGTACTTC
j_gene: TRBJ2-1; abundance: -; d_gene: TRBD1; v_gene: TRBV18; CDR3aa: CASSPDRGLDEQFF; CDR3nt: TGTGCCAGCTCACCGGACAGGGGCCTTGATGAGCAGTTCTTC
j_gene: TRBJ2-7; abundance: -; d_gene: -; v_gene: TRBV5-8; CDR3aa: CASSLGQLYEQYF; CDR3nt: TGTGCCAGCAGCTTGGGACAGCTGTACGAGCAGTACTTC
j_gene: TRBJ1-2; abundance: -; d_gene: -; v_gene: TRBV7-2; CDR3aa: CASSLVADGYTF; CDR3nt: TGTGCCAGCAGCTTAGTGGCGGATGGCTACACCTTC
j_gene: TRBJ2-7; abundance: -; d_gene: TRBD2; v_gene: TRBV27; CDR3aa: CASSSLAGTVGSYEQYF; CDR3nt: TGTGCCAGCAGTTCCCTAGCGGGGACAGTAGGGTCCTACGAGCAGTACTTC
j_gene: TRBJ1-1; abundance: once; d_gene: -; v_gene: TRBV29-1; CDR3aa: CSVDSRPPTEAFF; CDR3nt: TGCAGCGTTGATTCTAGACCTCCCACTGAAGCTTTCTTT
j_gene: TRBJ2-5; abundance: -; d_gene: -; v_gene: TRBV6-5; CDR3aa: CASSRDNQETQYF; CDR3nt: TGTGCCAGCAGCCGGGACAACCAAGAGACCCAGTACTTC
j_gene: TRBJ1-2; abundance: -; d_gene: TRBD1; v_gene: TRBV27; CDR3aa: CASSPPNPGTEGYTF; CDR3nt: TGTGCCAGCAGCCCGCCAAACCCGGGGACAGAGGGCTACACCTTC
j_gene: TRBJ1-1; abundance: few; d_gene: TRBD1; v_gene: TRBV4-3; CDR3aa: CASSPGDRGNTEAFF; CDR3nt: TGCGCCAGCAGCCCGGGGGACAGGGGGAACACTGAAGCTTTCTTT
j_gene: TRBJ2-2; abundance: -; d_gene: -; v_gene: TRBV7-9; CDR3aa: CASSEAGANTGELFF; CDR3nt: TGTGCCAGCAGCGAGGCAGGGGCTAACACCGGGGAGCTGTTTTTT
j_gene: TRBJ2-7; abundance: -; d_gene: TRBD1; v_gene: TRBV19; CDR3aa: CASSPQGSPYEQYF; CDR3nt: TGTGCCAGTAGTCCACAGGGGAGTCCCTACGAGCAGTACTTC
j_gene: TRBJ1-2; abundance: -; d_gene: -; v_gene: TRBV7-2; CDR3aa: CASSLVLGQGNGYTF; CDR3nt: TGTGCCAGCAGCTTAGTACTGGGGCAGGGTAATGGCTACACCTTC
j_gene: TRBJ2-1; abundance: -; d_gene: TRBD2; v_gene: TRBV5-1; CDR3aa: CASSPGTSGTYNEQFF; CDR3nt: TGCGCCAGCAGCCCCGGGACTAGCGGGACCTACAATGAGCAGTTCTTC
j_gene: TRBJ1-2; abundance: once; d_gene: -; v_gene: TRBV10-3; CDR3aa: CAISESFLGSSNYGYTF; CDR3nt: TGTGCCATCAGTGAGTCTTTCTTGGGGTCTAGCAACTATGGCTACACCTTC